The 5 T cell receptor beta chains given below trace back to one sample, sequenced in a study of cytomegalovirus exposure and HLA in healthy donors. The primer mix had 60 Vbeta and 13 Jbeta primers. This table comes from immunoSEQ multiplex PCR, and its TCRdb copy is limited to in-frame clones, with some not included. The sample includes 150,000 or so clones, around two thirds of them seen just once. Specimen: PBMCs. Every receptor here comes from a man aged 30 to 39 in good health and CMV-seropositive.

The chain has TRBV7-8 and TRBJ2-1; 8 nucleotides match TRBD2. CDR3 length: 17 residues. The germline CDR1 and CDR2 sequences are SGHVS and FQNEAQ. The junction had 8 bases not matched to a gene; V was cut back by 4 bases and J by 0 bases. The chain's CDR3 is CASSSIFSGNSYNEQFF. CDR3 nucleotides: TGTGCCAGCAGCTCTATATTTAGCGGGAACTCCTACAATGAGCAGTTCTTC.

This sequence joins TRBV10-3 and TRBJ1-1; tentative D call: TRBD1 (5 bases). The CDR3 is 18 residues long. Germline assignment: CDR1 ENHRY and CDR2 SYGVKD. V dropped 2 bases and J dropped 3 bases, with 22 bases sitting between them. CDR3 in DNA: TGTGCCATCAGTGAGGTTTACCGGGACGCTTTAGCGGACACTGAAGCTTTCTTT. Protein: CAISEVYRDALADTEAFF.

CDR3 residues: CASSPTGGWGQPQHF. As DNA, the CDR3 is TGTGCCAGCAGTCCAACAGGGGGCTGGGGTCAGCCCCAGCATTTT. The V call is TRBV27, the J call TRBJ1-5; the match to TRBD1 covers 9 bases. Per germline, CDR1 MNHEY and CDR2 SMNVEV (reference sequence). The CDR3 is 15 residues long. The V gene end was trimmed by 5 bases and the J gene end by 6 bases; junction bases not matched to a gene: 8.

V usage is TRBV27 and J usage is TRBJ2-7; D is perhaps TRBD2 (5 bases). The CDR3 runs to 11 residues. Trimming left V 6 bases short and J 6 bases short, with 9 bases between. CDR1 is MNHEY, CDR2 SMNVEV, per germline (reference sequence). This CDR3 is CASSEGVEQYF. In DNA, the CDR3 is TGTGCCAGCAGCGAGGGTGTCGAGCAGTACTTC.

The V gene is TRBV2, the J gene TRBJ2-1; 10 bases fit TRBD2. V lost 7 bases and J lost 2; bases outside the gene matches: 5. Germline loops: CDR1 SNHLY, CDR2 FYNNEI. This CDR3 is 15 amino acids long. The CDR3 protein is CASIGSGRAYNEQFF. CDR3 in DNA: TGTGCCAGCATAGGAAGCGGGAGGGCCTACAATGAGCAGTTCTTC.